This T cell receptor beta chain was sequenced in a study of T cells after yellow fever vaccination. Overall study context: The SMART-Seq v4 Ultra Low Input method served to prepare the low-cell-number fractions. Broader study findings: Only a minor proportion of clonotypes was detected across both CD4 and CD8 compartments. The secondary response was weaker, and its peak arrived faster, on day 5 versus 15.

Template switching with 5'RACE generated the TCR cDNA and added a universal primer site and UMIs. TCRdb redid the calling of the 5' RACE reads with MiXCR, one entry per CDR3 protein. Of 450,000 to 600,000 distinct CDR3 sequences detected, 13% appear once; the ten largest clones hold over 12%. The CDR3 covers 15 residues. The ends lost 1 base at V and 3 bases at J; junction bases unmatched: 5. Germline CDR1 is SGDLS and CDR2 is YYNGEE. About this clonotype itself: Its antigen is still unknown.

V usage is TRBV9 and J usage is TRBJ2-7; 9 bases fit TRBD2. The receptor comes from a man aged 30 to 45 who received the YFV17D yellow fever vaccine. This material consisted of PBMCs, taken on the day of the yellow fever booster vaccination. In nucleotides, the CDR3 is TGTGCCAGCAGCGTAAATTTAGCGGGAGTCTACGAGCAGTACTTC. Amino acids: CASSVNLAGVYEQYF. The full variable domain, its missing parts supplied by reference TRBV9 and TRBJ2-7, is DSGVTQTPKHLITATGQRVTLRCSPRSGDLSVYWYQQSLDQGLQFLIQYYNGEERAKGNILERFSAQQFPDLHSELNLSSLELGDSALYFCASSVNLAGVYEQYFGPGTRLTVT.